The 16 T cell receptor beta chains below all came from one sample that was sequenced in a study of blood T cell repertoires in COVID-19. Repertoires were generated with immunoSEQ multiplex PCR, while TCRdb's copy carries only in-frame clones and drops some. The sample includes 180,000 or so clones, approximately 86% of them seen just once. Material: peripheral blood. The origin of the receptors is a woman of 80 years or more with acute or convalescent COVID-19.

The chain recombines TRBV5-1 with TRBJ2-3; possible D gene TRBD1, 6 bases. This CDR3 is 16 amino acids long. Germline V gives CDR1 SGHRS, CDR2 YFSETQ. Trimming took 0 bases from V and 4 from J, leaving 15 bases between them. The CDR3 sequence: CASSLAGTSVSDTQYF. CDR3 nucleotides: TGCGCCAGCAGCTTGGCCGGGACAAGCGTCTCAGATACGCAGTATTTT.

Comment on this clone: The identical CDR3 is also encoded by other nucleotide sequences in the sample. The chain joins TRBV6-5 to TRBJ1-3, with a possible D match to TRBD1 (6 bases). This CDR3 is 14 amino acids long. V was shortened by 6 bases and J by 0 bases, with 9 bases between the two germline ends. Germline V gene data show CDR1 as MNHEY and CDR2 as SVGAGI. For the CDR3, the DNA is TGTGCCAGCAGCTTACAGGGCTCTGGAAACACCATATATTTT. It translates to CASSLQGSGNTIYF.

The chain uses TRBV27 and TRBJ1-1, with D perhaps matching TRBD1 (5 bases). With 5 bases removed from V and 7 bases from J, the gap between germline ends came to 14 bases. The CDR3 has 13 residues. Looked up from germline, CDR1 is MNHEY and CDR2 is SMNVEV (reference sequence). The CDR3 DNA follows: TGTGCCAGCAGTGGACGGGTGGGGGGTGAAGCTTTCTTT. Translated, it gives CASSGRVGGEAFF.

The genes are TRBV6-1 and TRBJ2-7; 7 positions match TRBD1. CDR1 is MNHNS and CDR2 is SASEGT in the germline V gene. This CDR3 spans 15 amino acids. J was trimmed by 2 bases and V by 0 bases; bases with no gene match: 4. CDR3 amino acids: CASSEARGQAYEQYF. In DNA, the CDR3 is TGTGCCAGCAGTGAAGCGAGAGGACAGGCCTACGAGCAGTACTTC.

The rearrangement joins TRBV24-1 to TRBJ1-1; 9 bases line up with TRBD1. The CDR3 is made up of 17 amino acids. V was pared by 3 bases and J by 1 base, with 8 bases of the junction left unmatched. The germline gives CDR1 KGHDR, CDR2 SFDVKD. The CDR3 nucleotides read TGTGCCACCAGTGATCCAGAGACAGGGGGTACGAACACTGAAGCTTTCTTT. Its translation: CATSDPETGGTNTEAFF.

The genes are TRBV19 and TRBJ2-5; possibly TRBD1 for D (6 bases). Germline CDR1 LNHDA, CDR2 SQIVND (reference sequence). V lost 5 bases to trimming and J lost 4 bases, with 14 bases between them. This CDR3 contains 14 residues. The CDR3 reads CASSLTGQGETQYF. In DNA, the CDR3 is TGTGCCAGTAGTCTCACAGGGCAAGGAGAGACCCAGTACTTC.

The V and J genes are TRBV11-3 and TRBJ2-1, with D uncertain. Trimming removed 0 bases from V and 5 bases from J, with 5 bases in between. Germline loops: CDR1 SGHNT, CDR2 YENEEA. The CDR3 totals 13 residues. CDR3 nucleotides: TGTGCCAGCAGCTTAGACGTAAACAATGAGCAGTTCTTC. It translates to CASSLDVNNEQFF.

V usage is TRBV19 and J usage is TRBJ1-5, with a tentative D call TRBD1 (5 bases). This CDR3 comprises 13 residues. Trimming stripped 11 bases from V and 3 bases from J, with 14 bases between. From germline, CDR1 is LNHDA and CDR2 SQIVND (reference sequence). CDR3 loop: CASWRGANQPQHF. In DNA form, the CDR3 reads TGTGCCTCCTGGAGGGGTGCCAATCAGCCCCAGCATTTT.

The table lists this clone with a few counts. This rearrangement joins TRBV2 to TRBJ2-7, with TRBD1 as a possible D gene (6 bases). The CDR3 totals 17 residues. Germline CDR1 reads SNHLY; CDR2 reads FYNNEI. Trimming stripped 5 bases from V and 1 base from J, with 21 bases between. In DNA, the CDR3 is TGTGCCAGCAGTCCCCTCCGGGCACAGGGCCCGTCCTACGAGCAGTACTTC. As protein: CASSPLRAQGPSYEQYF. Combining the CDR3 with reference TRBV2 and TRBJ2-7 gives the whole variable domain EPEVTQTPSHQVTQMGQEVILRCVPISNHLYFYWYRQILGQKVEFLVSFYNNEISEKSEIFDDQFSVERPDGSNFTLKIRSTKLEDSAMYFCASSPLRAQGPSYEQYFGPGTRLTVT.

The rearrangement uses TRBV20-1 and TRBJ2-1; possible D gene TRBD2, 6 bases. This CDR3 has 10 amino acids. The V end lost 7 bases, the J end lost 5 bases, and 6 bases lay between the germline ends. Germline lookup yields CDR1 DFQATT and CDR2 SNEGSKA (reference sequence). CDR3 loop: CSGGDNEQFF. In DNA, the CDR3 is TGCAGTGGGGGGGACAATGAGCAGTTCTTC.

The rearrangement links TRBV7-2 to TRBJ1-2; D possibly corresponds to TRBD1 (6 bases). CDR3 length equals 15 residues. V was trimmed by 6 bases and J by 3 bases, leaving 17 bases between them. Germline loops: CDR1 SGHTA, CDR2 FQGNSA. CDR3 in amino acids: CASSREGQADYGYTF. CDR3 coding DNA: TGTGCCAGCAGTAGGGAGGGACAAGCGGACTATGGCTACACCTTC.

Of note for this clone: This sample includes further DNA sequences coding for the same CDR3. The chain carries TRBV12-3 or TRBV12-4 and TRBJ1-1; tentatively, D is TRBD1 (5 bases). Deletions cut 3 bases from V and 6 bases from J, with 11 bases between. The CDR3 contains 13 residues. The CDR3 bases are TGTGCCAGCAGTTTGGGGGGGGTTTCTGAAGCTTTCTTT. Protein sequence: CASSLGGVSEAFF.

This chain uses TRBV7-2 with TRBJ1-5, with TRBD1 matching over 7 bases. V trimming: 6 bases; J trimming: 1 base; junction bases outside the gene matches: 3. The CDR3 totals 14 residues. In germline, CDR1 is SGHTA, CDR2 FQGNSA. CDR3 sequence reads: CASSLQGSNQPQHF. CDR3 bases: TGTGCCAGCAGTTTACAGGGGAGCAATCAGCCCCAGCATTTT.

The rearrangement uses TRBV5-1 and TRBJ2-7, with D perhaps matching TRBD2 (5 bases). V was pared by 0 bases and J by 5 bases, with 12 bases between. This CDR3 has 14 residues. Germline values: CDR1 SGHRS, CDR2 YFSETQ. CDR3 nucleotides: TGCGCCAGCAGCTTGGAACGGGAACAAGACGAGCAGTACTTC. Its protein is CASSLEREQDEQYF.

CDR3 coding DNA: TGCGCCAGCAGCTTTTTCCAGGGGGCAAACACCGGGGAGCTGTTTTTT. Translating gives CASSFFQGANTGELFF. The chain is built from TRBV5-1 and TRBJ2-2, with 8 bases lining up with TRBD1. V was clipped by 2 bases and J by 2 bases; unmatched bases: 5. Germline V gene lookup returns CDR1 SGHRS and CDR2 YFSETQ. This CDR3 region has 16 residues.

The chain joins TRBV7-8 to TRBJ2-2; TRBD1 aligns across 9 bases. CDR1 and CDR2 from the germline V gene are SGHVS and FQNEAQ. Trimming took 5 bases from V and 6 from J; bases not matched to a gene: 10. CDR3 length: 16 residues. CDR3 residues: CASSPLTGGKAGELFF. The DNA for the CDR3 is TGTGCCAGCAGCCCTTTGACAGGGGGTAAAGCCGGGGAGCTGTTTTTT.